Following are 18 T cell receptor beta chains from one sample sequenced in a study of blood T cell repertoires in COVID-19. The method was immunoSEQ multiplex PCR; TCRdb's version includes in-frame clones alone and lacks a portion of them. The sample includes over 150,000 clones, around 84% of them seen just once. Specimen: peripheral blood. These TCRs come from a man between 60 and 75 years old with COVID-19, enrolled during active disease.

This clone is a singleton in its sample. The chain uses TRBV6-5 and TRBJ1-4; D is uncertain. Germline V gene sequence: CDR1 MNHEY, CDR2 SVGAGI. The germline V and J ends were trimmed by 8 bases and 5 bases, with 12 bases remaining between them. The CDR3 is 13 amino acids. CDR3 amino acids: CASGSPTNEKLFF. The CDR3, as DNA: TGTGCCAGCGGTAGCCCGACCAATGAAAAACTGTTTTTT.

The sample holds a few counts of this clone. CDR3 amino acids: CASSDPTGLSYTF. CDR3 DNA: TGTGCCAGCAGTGACCCCACAGGGCTAAGCTACACCTTC. J is TRBJ1-2 and V is TRBV6-6, with D possibly matching TRBD1 (6 bases). Trimming pared 5 bases from V and 9 bases from J, leaving 16 bases between. The CDR3 sequence is 13 residues long. Germline V lookup: CDR1 MNHNY, CDR2 SVGAGI (reference sequence).

The chain is built from TRBV9 and TRBJ2-3; weak D call: TRBD1 (5 bases). The germline V gene has CDR1 SGDLS and CDR2 YYNGEE. V lost 3 bases, J lost 5 bases, and 16 bases lay in between. This CDR3 has 15 residues. CDR3 DNA sequence: TGTGCCAGCAGCGAGGGGAAAGCAGGTCTAGATACGCAGTATTTT. Protein sequence: CASSEGKAGLDTQYF.

The V and J genes are TRBV29-1 and TRBJ1-2, with D possibly being TRBD1 (6 bases). Per germline, CDR1 SQVTM and CDR2 ANQGSEA. Trimming removed 4 bases from V and 4 bases from J, with 13 bases in between. The CDR3 has 13 residues. The CDR3 spells CSVVERTVYGYTF. CDR3 sequence (DNA): TGCAGCGTTGTAGAAAGGACAGTCTATGGCTACACCTTC.

The rearrangement uses TRBV7-8 and TRBJ2-1; 9 nucleotides match TRBD1. In germline, CDR1 is SGHVS, CDR2 FQNEAQ. This CDR3 spans 15 amino acids. V was clipped by 5 bases and J by 2 bases; unmatched bases: 4. The CDR3 sequence: CASSPGTGTYNEQFF. In nucleotides, the CDR3 is TGTGCCAGCAGCCCAGGGACAGGGACCTACAATGAGCAGTTCTTC.

This chain connects TRBV7-2 to TRBJ2-7; TRBD2 might be the D (6 bases). Germline CDR1 is SGHTA and CDR2 is FQGNSA. This CDR3 contains 14 residues. The V gene lost 3 bases and the J gene lost 2 bases, with 11 bases spanning the gap. CDR3 sequence (DNA): TGTGCCAGCAGCTTTACGGGAGCGGCCTACGAGCAGTACTTC. As protein: CASSFTGAAYEQYF.

The chain uses TRBV28 and TRBJ1-3, with unresolved D. The germline V gene has CDR1 MDHEN and CDR2 SYDVKM. The length of the CDR3 is 15 residues. V shed 6 bases and J shed 0 bases, with 12 bases lying between them. CDR3 region: CASSPPRVSGNTIYF. Here the CDR3 DNA reads TGTGCCAGCAGCCCCCCTCGGGTCTCTGGAAACACCATATATTTT.

This rearrangement joins TRBV6-6 to TRBJ1-4, with D unclear. Trimming pared 2 bases from V and 8 bases from J, leaving 9 bases between. The V gene's germline CDR1 is MNHNY and CDR2 SVGAGI (reference sequence). The CDR3 spans 13 residues. CDR3 region: CASSYGGREKLFF. As DNA, the CDR3 is TGTGCCAGCAGTTACGGAGGAAGAGAAAAACTGTTTTTT.

The chain has TRBV19 and TRBJ1-5; 7 nucleotides line up with TRBD1. Germline V gene lookup returns CDR1 LNHDA and CDR2 SQIVND (reference sequence). The CDR3 is 15 residues long. Trimming at V came to 5 bases and at J to 0 bases, leaving 4 bases not matched to a gene. The CDR3: CASSRGQDSNQPQHF. The CDR3 DNA follows: TGTGCCAGTAGTCGCGGACAGGATAGCAATCAGCCCCAGCATTTT.

This chain links TRBV5-4 with TRBJ1-2; the D is unclear. Germline V lookup: CDR1 SGHNT, CDR2 YYREEE (reference sequence). This CDR3 region has 16 residues. The V end was cut by 2 bases, the J end by 2 bases, with 16 bases between. As DNA, the CDR3 is TGTGCCAGCAGCTTTCCTCCGGGTGAGGGAAACTATGGCTACACCTTC. It codes for CASSFPPGEGNYGYTF.

The chain joins TRBV7-2 to TRBJ2-2; TRBD2 is a possible D gene (6 bases). Germline CDR1 SGHTA, CDR2 FQGNSA. The CDR3 loop spans 15 amino acids. V was shortened by 1 base and J by 3 bases, with 9 bases between the two germline ends. The CDR3 sequence is CASSLVGGDTGELFF. CDR3 DNA sequence: TGTGCCAGCAGCTTAGTCGGCGGGGACACCGGGGAGCTGTTTTTT.

This clone was counted once. The chain carries TRBV4-2 and TRBJ2-2; D is perhaps TRBD1 (7 bases). Trimming took 3 bases from V and 4 from J, leaving 15 bases between them. Per the germline V gene, CDR1 is LGHNA and CDR2 is YNFKEQ. CDR3 size: 16 residues. CDR3 region: CASSHDPQGGTGELFF. The CDR3 DNA reads as TGTGCCAGCAGCCATGACCCCCAGGGGGGCACCGGGGAGCTGTTTTTT.

V usage is TRBV7-9 and J usage is TRBJ2-7; 8 nucleotides align to TRBD1. This CDR3 region has 13 residues. The V gene end was trimmed by 5 bases and the J gene end by 6 bases; junction bases not matched to a gene: 6. Germline values: CDR1 SEHNR, CDR2 FQNEAQ (reference sequence). The CDR3 loop reads CASSLGQGGEQYF. The CDR3 DNA follows: TGTGCCAGCAGCCTTGGACAGGGCGGCGAGCAGTACTTC. Together with reference TRBV7-9 and TRBJ2-7, the CDR3 gives the full variable domain: DTGVSQNPRHKITKRGQNVTFRCDPISEHNRLYWYRQTLGQGPEFLTYFQNEAQLEKSRLLSDRFSAERPKGSFSTLEIQRTEQGDSAMYLCASSLGQGGEQYFGPGTRLTVT.

The genes are TRBV27 and TRBJ2-3; D ambiguous. Germline values: CDR1 MNHEY, CDR2 SMNVEV (reference sequence). Trimming took 4 bases from V and 4 from J, leaving 12 bases between them. CDR3 length equals 14 residues. CDR3 region: CASSSLDVADTQYF. The CDR3 DNA follows: TGTGCCAGCAGTTCTTTAGATGTAGCAGATACGCAGTATTTT.

The chain has TRBV10-3 and TRBJ2-7; 8 nucleotides match TRBD2. CDR1 is ENHRY, CDR2 SYGVKD, per germline. CDR3 length equals 14 residues. V was pared by 4 bases and J by 0 bases, with 2 bases of the junction left unmatched. The CDR3 reads CAISGSGSSYEQYF. CDR3 DNA sequence: TGTGCCATCAGTGGGAGCGGGAGCTCCTACGAGCAGTACTTC.

A note on this clone: The junction departs from the called germline gene at one end, perhaps through a read error. The chain uses TRBV28 and TRBJ2-3; TRBD2 is a possible D gene (5 bases). CDR1 MDHEN and CDR2 SYDVKM come from the germline V gene. The CDR3 loop spans 14 amino acids. CDR3 in DNA: TGTGCCAGCAGTTTGCAAAATCCGGGATCGGCCACGGATTTT. As protein: CASSLQNPGSATDF.

J is TRBJ2-1 and V is TRBV6-5; 12 bases align to TRBD2. This CDR3 contains 14 residues. CDR1 and CDR2 from the germline V gene are MNHEY and SVGAGI. V lost 7 bases to trimming and J lost 9 bases; unmatched junction nucleotides: 7. The CDR3 region is CASTPSGRAGEQFF. CDR3 nucleotide sequence: TGTGCCAGCACTCCTAGCGGGAGGGCCGGTGAGCAGTTCTTC.

The V gene is TRBV28, the J gene TRBJ1-1; 8 nucleotides line up with TRBD1. V was clipped by 4 bases and J by 6 bases; unmatched bases: 4. The germline gives CDR1 MDHEN, CDR2 SYDVKM. The CDR3 runs to 13 residues. CDR3 sequence reads: CASSYAGGPEAFF. The CDR3, as DNA: TGTGCCAGCAGTTACGCAGGGGGCCCTGAAGCTTTCTTT. The whole variable domain, remainder taken from reference TRBV28 and TRBJ1-1, is DVKVTQSSRYLVKRTGEKVFLECVQDMDHENMFWYRQDPGLGLRLIYFSYDVKMKEKGDIPEGYSVSREKKERFSLILESASTNQTSMYLCASSYAGGPEAFFGQGTRLTVV.